This TCR beta chain was obtained from a study of identical twins (TCRdb year 2016). A note on the overall study: To test whether fetal clonotypes persist, the study used deep sequencing on TCR alpha and beta repertoires from monozygotic twins, unrelated adults of various ages, and cord blood. To rule out contamination, the twin experiments were replicated at different times with different library preparation protocols. The research as a whole found: Excess twin sharing in beta out-of-frame sequences was weaker because fewer shared sequences lowered the signal-to-noise ratio. In monozygotic twins, out-of-frame TCR alpha sharing was systematically underestimated by recombination models, although the models agreed with sharing between unrelated individuals. Zero-insertion analyses could be partly confounded by invariant T cells such as MAIT and iNKT, although diverse VJ usage argued against such confounding for most clonotypes. Abundant cord blood beta clonotypes had fewer insertions, young adult naive repertoires showed a similar but weaker trend, and memory repertoires showed no such trend. Because the same donors could not be followed over many years, the conclusions relied on cross-sectional statistical analysis. Compared with coincidental sharing between unrelated individuals, out-of-frame TCR alpha sequences shared between twins had an excess of sequences with low generation probability.

Ten or more counts support this clonotype. Its target antigen remains unknown. Base-call qualities are not available, and no considerably larger clone is one nucleotide away. All donors were healthy Caucasians. The twin cohort comprised three pairs of female monozygotic twins, all aged roughly 18 to 30 years. The RNA used for TCR libraries was isolated from peripheral blood mononuclear cells. The library was generated by 5' RACE. Data came from an Illumina HiSeq 2000. A universal primer binding site was added through template switching, and the final cDNA carried a unique molecular identifier so that TCR cDNA molecules could be counted accurately. First-strand cDNA for TCR alpha and beta chains was synthesized from specific primers in the conserved constant-segment region. To control for contamination, every cDNA library carried two barcodes: a SMART-Mk sample barcode plus Illumina barcodes. TruSeq adapter sequences, together with Illumina sample barcodes, were added in two successive PCR steps. The Illumina HiSeq platform was used with custom primers to sequence TCR alpha and beta cDNA libraries. Per the authors' processing: Raw reads were processed with MiGEC to extract unique molecular identifiers, and MiXCR was used to determine CDR3 positions. Recombination models were inferred per individual with the repgenHMM and IGoR tools using an EM algorithm. Shared clonotype analysis was performed with the tcR package in R, normalizing sharing by the product of cloneset sizes. To study raw recombination without the effects of thymic and clonal selection, out-of-frame nonproductive sequences were analyzed. Starting from the raw public reads, TCRdb applied fastp trimming at Q25, assembled clones with MiXCR and retained in-frame beta chains. Duplicate CDR3 protein sequences are folded into a single record with the most common DNA and genes. The V and J calls shown here were made by TCRdb, not taken from the authors' results. This sample is represented by hundreds of thousands of distinct CDR3 sequences; over 9% of them were singletons. Jointly, the top ten make up about 1.6% of the sample.

The cysteine opens and the phenylalanine closes a CDR3 of 15 amino acids. Only the CDR3 region is kept as DNA, spanning 45 bases read in frame from base 1. From the germline V gene, CDR1 is SGHVS and CDR2 is FQNEAQ. V trim: 5 bases; J trim: 4 bases; unmatched bases: 5. These data are also associated with another study on yellow fever vaccine responses in identical twins. The second study also describes: According to the authors, in identical twins the way T cells responded to vaccination appeared partly convergent and partly personalized. The study precisely tracked vaccine-responding T cell clones in identical twins.

The chain uses TRBV7-8 and TRBJ1-2; 12 junctional bases match TRBD1. This clonotype originated in a woman aged 18-29 years in good health. Sequencing was carried out using PBMCs. The CDR3 reads as follows: CASSPGTGGGYGYTF. The nucleotide sequence reads TGTGCCAGCAGCCCTGGGACAGGGGGCGGCTATGGCTACACCTTC.